These T cell receptor beta chains were read from a single sample in a study of blood T cells in healthy people across ages. TCRdb processed the 5' RACE reads anew with MiXCR; each CDR3 protein has one entry. This table holds about 780,000 distinct CDR3 sequences, less than 80% found once. The specimen was blood. Receptors originate from a man aged 30-40 years in good health. Both conserved end residues are part of each CDR3. Fields, in order: V gene, D gene, clone size, J gene, CDR3 protein, CDR3 DNA. A D gene is named only where the DNA matches it firmly. Not every row has a clone size; where given, it reads once, few, many or a size class.

TRBV5-1	NA	few	TRBJ1-1	CASSLGDEAFF	TGCGCCAGCAGCTTGGGGGATGAAGCTTTCTTT
TRBV27	NA	NA	TRBJ2-1	CASSSLGNNEQFF	TGTGCCAGCAGTTCTCTGGGTAACAATGAGCAGTTCTTC
TRBV4-3	TRBD1	NA	TRBJ1-5	CAREDREGNNQPQHF	TGCGCCAGGGAGGACAGGGAAGGAAACAATCAGCCCCAGCATTTT
TRBV6-6	NA	few	TRBJ2-5	CASQQGWVEETQYF	TGTGCCAGCCAACAGGGTTGGGTTGAGGAGACCCAGTACTTC
TRBV11-3	NA	once	TRBJ1-3	CASSGTAGNTIYF	TGTGCCAGCAGCGGGACGGCTGGAAACACCATATATTTT
TRBV4-3	NA	few	TRBJ2-1	CASSQELSGNEQFF	TGCGCCAGCAGCCAAGAACTTTCGGGTAATGAGCAGTTCTTC
TRBV7-2	TRBD2	NA	TRBJ2-7	CASSLESSGAYEQYF	TGTGCCAGCAGCTTAGAGTCTAGCGGGGCCTACGAGCAGTACTTC
TRBV10-3	NA	NA	TRBJ2-5	CAISPELAGQSTKQYF	TGTGCCATCAGCCCCGAGTTAGCGGGACAGAGTACGAAACAGTACTTC
TRBV20-1	NA	NA	TRBJ2-7	CSATPGVGEQYF	TGCAGTGCTACTCCCGGGGTAGGTGAGCAGTACTTC
TRBV5-1	NA	few	TRBJ1-4	CASSLDGDATNEKLFF	TGCGCCAGCAGCTTGGACGGGGATGCAACTAATGAAAAACTGTTTTTT
TRBV4-3	NA	NA	TRBJ1-2	CASSQTPAGTNYGYTF	TGCGCCAGCAGCCAAACCCCAGCCGGGACCAACTATGGCTACACCTTC
TRBV4-1	NA	many	TRBJ2-4	CASSQGTQMSVKNIQYF	TGCGCCAGCAGCCAAGGGACTCAGATGTCGGTCAAAAACATTCAGTACTTC
TRBV28	NA	NA	TRBJ2-1	CASSLGTLGVQFF	TGTGCCAGCAGTCTGGGGACTCTGGGGGTGCAGTTCTTC
TRBV7-3	NA	few	TRBJ2-1	CASSLDSPPYNEQFF	TGTGCCAGCAGCTTGGACAGTCCTCCCTACAATGAGCAGTTCTTC
TRBV4-2	NA	many	TRBJ2-1	CASSQDDRGEQFF	TGTGCCAGCAGCCAAGATGATCGTGGTGAGCAGTTCTTC
TRBV3-1	NA	NA	TRBJ1-2	CASSQAASRVNYGYTF	TGTGCCAGCAGCCAAGCAGCGTCCAGGGTTAACTATGGCTACACCTTC
TRBV20-1	NA	NA	TRBJ1-2	CSARVYNDYGYTF	TGCAGTGCTAGAGTCTACAACGACTATGGCTACACCTTC
TRBV5-6	TRBD1	NA	TRBJ2-3	CASSLGRTGVGDTQYF	TGTGCCAGCAGCTTGGGTAGGACAGGGGTTGGAGATACGCAGTATTTT
TRBV20-1	NA	NA	TRBJ2-1	CSGGSVSNEQFF	TGCAGTGGTGGGAGTGTTAGCAATGAGCAGTTCTTC
TRBV5-1	TRBD2	NA	TRBJ2-7	CASSLEGSGATYEQYF	TGCGCCAGCAGCTTGGAAGGTAGCGGGGCCACCTACGAGCAGTACTTC
TRBV15	TRBD1	few	TRBJ2-5	CATSRDLQQGASETQYF	TGTGCCACCAGCAGAGATTTACAACAGGGGGCTTCAGAGACCCAGTACTTC
TRBV7-8	NA	few	TRBJ2-3	CASSLTSGGATDTQYF	TGTGCCAGCAGCTTGACTAGTGGGGGGGCCACAGATACGCAGTATTTT
TRBV12-3/TRBV12-4	NA	NA	TRBJ2-7	CASSLVVGSYEQYF	TGTGCCAGCAGTCTAGTCGTGGGATCCTACGAGCAGTACTTC
TRBV15	NA	NA	TRBJ2-7	CATGGTFSEQYF	TGTGCCACCGGAGGGACTTTCTCCGAGCAGTACTTC
TRBV7-9	NA	NA	TRBJ1-2	CASRGGAEPYGYTF	TGTGCCAGCAGAGGTGGGGCAGAACCCTATGGCTACACCTTC
TRBV4-2	NA	NA	TRBJ1-2	CASSQVQATNYGYTF	TGTGCCAGCAGCCAAGTGCAGGCGACTAACTATGGCTACACCTTC
TRBV6-5	TRBD1	NA	TRBJ2-1	CASSDGQGFSNEQFF	TGTGCCAGCAGTGACGGACAGGGGTTTAGCAATGAGCAGTTCTTC
TRBV7-8	NA	few	TRBJ2-7	CASSPPAGTYEQYF	TGTGCCAGCAGCCCCCCGGCGGGGACCTACGAGCAGTACTTC
TRBV6-6	TRBD2	NA	TRBJ2-7	CASSPGTKSVEQYF	TGTGCCAGCAGCCCCGGGACTAAGTCTGTAGAGCAGTACTTC
TRBV6-2/TRBV6-3	TRBD1	NA	TRBJ2-2	CASTYRGPGELFF	TGTGCCAGCACTTACAGGGGACCCGGGGAGCTGTTTTTT
TRBV7-3	NA	NA	TRBJ1-2	CASSWPPGYGYTF	TGTGCCAGCAGCTGGCCCCCAGGGTATGGCTACACCTTC
TRBV7-9	NA	NA	TRBJ1-2	CASSLEPLHSYGYTF	TGTGCCAGCAGCTTAGAACCTCTCCACTCCTATGGCTACACCTTC
TRBV9	TRBD1	NA	TRBJ2-5	CASSPIVDRVETQYF	TGTGCCAGCAGCCCCATAGTGGACAGGGTTGAGACCCAGTACTTC
TRBV10-3	NA	NA	TRBJ2-1	CAISEDQSSYNEQFF	TGTGCCATCAGTGAGGACCAAAGCTCCTACAATGAGCAGTTCTTC
TRBV28	TRBD1	NA	TRBJ2-1	CASSGGQGRYWQFF	TGTGCCAGCAGTGGGGGACAGGGGAGGTATTGGCAGTTCTTC